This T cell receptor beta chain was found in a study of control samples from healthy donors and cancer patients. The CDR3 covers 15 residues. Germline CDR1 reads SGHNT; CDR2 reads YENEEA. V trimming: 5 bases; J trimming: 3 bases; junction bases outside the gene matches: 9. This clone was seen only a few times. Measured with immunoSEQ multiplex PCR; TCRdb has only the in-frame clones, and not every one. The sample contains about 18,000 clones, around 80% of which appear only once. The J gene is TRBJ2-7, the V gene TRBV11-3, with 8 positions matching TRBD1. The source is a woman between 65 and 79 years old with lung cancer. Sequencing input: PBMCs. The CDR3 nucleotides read TGTGCCAGCAGCCCAGACAGGGGAGCGGGCTACGAGCAGTACTTC. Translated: CASSPDRGAGYEQYF. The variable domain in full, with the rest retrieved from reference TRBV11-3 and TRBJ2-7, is EAGVVQSPRYKIIEKKQPVAFWCNPISGHNTLYWYLQNLGQGPELLIRYENEEAVDDSQLPKDRFSAERLKGVDSTLKIQPAELGDSAVYLCASSPDRGAGYEQYFGPGTRLTVT.